Each of the 2 T cell receptor beta chains below was sequenced from the same sample in a study of OX40 agonist ivuxolimab in advanced cancers. Assay used: immunoSEQ multiplex PCR; TCRdb lists only in-frame clones, some missing. The data hold 25,000 to 30,000 clones, with 83% observed a single time. The sequenced sample was CD4+ or CD8+ T cells sorted from blood, obtained in a trial of the OX40 agonist ivuxolimab. The receptors shown here come from an adult with an advanced solid tumor such as melanoma, head and neck, liver or kidney cancer.

This clone was detected only a few times. The identical CDR3 is also encoded by other nucleotide sequences in the sample. Here the CDR3 reads CASSQDRGLFYEQYF. Written as DNA, the CDR3 is TGCGCCAGCAGCCAAGACAGGGGCCTCTTCTACGAGCAGTACTTC. This rearrangement joins TRBV4-1 to TRBJ2-7; the D gene is possibly TRBD1 (6 bases). V was trimmed by 0 bases and J by 3 bases, leaving 12 bases between them. The CDR3 length is 15 residues. Germline V gene sequence: CDR1 MGHRA, CDR2 YSYEKL.

This clone showed up just a few times. This chain joins TRBV7-9 and TRBJ1-6; D call uncertain. This CDR3 is 13 amino acids long. Trimming stripped 5 bases from V and 7 bases from J, with 9 bases between. Germline V lookup: CDR1 SEHNR, CDR2 FQNEAQ (reference sequence). The CDR3 DNA follows: TGTGCCAGCAGCCCAGTGGGGAATTCACCCCTCCACTTT. As protein: CASSPVGNSPLHF.